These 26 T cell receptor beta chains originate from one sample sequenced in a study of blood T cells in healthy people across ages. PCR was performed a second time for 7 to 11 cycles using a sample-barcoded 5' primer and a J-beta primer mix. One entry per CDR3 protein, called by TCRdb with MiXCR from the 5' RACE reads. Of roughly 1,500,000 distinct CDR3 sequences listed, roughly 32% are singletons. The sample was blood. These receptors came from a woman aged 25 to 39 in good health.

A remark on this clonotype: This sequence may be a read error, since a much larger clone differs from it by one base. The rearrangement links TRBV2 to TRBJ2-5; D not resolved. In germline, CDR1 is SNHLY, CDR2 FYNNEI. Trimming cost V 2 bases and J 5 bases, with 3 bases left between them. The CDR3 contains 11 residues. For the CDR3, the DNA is TGTGCCAGCAGTGAAAGCGAGACCCAGTACTTC. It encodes CASSESETQYF.

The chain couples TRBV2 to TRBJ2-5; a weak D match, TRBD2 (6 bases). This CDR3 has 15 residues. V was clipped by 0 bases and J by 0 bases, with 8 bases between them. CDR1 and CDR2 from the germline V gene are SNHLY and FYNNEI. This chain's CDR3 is CASSEAGGHQETQYF. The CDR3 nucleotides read TGTGCCAGCAGTGAAGCGGGGGGACACCAAGAGACCCAGTACTTC.

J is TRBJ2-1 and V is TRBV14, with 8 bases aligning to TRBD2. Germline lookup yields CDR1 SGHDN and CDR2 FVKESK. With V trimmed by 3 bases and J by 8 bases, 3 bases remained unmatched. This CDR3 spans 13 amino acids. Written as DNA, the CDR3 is TGTGCCAGCAGCCAGGGACTAGTCCATGAGCAGTTCTTC. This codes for CASSQGLVHEQFF.

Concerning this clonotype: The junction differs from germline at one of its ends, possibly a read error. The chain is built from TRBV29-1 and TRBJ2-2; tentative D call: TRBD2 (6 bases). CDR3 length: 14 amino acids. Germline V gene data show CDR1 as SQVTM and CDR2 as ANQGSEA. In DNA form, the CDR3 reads TGCAGCGTCGAAGCCGGGACTTCAACCGGGGAGCTGTTTTTT. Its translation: CSVEAGTSTGELFF.

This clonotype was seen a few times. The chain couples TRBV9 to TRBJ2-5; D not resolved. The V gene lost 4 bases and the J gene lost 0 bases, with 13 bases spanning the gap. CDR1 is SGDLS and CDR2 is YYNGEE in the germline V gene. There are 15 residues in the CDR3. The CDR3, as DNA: TGTGCCAGCAGCTCCCGTCGTGTAGACCAAGAGACCCAGTACTTC. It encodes CASSSRRVDQETQYF.

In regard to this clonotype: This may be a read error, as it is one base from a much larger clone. CDR3 region: CASSGRPPADTQYF. In DNA form, the CDR3 reads TGTGCCAGCAGCGGGAGGCCCCCCGCAGATACGCAGTATTTT. The J gene is TRBJ2-3, the V gene TRBV7-2, with a possible D match to TRBD2 (6 bases). The CDR3 spans 14 residues. Trimming took 5 bases from V and 4 from J, leaving 13 bases between them. Germline V CDR1 and CDR2: SGHTA, FQGNSA.

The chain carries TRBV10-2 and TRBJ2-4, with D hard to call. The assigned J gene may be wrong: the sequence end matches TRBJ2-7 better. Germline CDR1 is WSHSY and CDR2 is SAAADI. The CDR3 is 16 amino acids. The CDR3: CASSDLFLNAACEQYF. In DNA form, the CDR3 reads TGCGCCAGCAGTGATTTATTTTTGAACGCCGCCTGCGAGCAGTACTTC.

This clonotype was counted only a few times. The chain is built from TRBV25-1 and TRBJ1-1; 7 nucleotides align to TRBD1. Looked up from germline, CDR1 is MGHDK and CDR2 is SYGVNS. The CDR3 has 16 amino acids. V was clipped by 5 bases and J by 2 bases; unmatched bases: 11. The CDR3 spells CASSTHRDSYNTEAFF. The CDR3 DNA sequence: TGTGCCAGCAGTACCCACCGGGACAGCTATAACACTGAAGCTTTCTTT.

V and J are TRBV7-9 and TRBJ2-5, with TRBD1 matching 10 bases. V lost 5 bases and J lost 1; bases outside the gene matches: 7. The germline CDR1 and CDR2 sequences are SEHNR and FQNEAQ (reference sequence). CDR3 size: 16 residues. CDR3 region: CASSGGQGTFQETQYF. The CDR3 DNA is TGTGCCAGCAGCGGGGGACAGGGGACTTTCCAAGAGACCCAGTACTTC.

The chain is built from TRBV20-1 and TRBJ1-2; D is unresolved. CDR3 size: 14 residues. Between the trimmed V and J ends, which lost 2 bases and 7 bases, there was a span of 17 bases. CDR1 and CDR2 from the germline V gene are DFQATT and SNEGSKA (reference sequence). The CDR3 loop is CSARPGSPHSGYTF. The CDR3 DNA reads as TGCAGTGCTAGACCGGGGTCCCCGCATTCTGGCTACACCTTC.

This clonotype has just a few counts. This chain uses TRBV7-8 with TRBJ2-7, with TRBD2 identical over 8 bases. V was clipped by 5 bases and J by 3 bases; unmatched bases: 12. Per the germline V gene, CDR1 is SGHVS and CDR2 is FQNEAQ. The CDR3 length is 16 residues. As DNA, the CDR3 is TGTGCCAGCAGCCCCCGGGGAGGGGGACTAGTCTACGAGCAGTACTTC. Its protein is CASSPRGGGLVYEQYF.

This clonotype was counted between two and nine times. The CDR3: CSVRTLNEPPYNEQFF. The CDR3 DNA sequence: TGCAGCGTTAGGACCTTGAACGAACCACCCTACAATGAGCAGTTCTTC. The J gene is TRBJ2-1, the V gene TRBV29-1; D is unresolved. This CDR3 spans 16 amino acids. Per germline, CDR1 SQVTM and CDR2 ANQGSEA. The V and J ends lost 5 bases and 2 bases respectively, with 19 bases between them.

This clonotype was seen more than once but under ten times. The CDR3 reads CATSRSPLGDQPQHF. In DNA, the CDR3 is TGTGCCACCAGCAGGTCCCCCCTGGGTGATCAGCCCCAGCATTTT. The J gene is TRBJ1-5, the V gene TRBV15; no reliable D call. V gave up 3 bases and J gave up 5 bases, with 14 bases separating them. The CDR3 has 15 residues. CDR1 is LNHNV, CDR2 YYDKDF, per germline (reference sequence).

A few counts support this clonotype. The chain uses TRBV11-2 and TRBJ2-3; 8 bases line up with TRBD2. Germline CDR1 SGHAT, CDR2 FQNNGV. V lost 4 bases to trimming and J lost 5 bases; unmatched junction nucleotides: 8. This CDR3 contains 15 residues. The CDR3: CASSSLAGRLDTQYF. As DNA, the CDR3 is TGTGCCAGCAGCTCGTTAGCGGGAAGGTTAGATACGCAGTATTTT.

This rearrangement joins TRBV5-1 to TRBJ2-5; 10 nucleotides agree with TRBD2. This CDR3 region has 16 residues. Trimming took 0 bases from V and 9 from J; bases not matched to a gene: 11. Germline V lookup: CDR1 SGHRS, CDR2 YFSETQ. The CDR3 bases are TGCGCCAGCAGCTTGGAACCTAGCGGGGGCCCGGTGCCCCAGTACTTC. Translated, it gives CASSLEPSGGPVPQYF.

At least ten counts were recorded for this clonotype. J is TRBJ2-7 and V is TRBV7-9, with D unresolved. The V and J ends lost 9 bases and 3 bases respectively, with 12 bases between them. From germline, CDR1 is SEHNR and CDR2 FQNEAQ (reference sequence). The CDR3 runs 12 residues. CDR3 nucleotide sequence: TGTGCCAGTGCTCTAGGGAACTACGAGCAGTACTTC. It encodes CASALGNYEQYF. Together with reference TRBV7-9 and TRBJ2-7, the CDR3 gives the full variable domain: DTGVSQNPRHKITKRGQNVTFRCDPISEHNRLYWYRQTLGQGPEFLTYFQNEAQLEKSRLLSDRFSAERPKGSFSTLEIQRTEQGDSAMYLCASALGNYEQYFGPGTRLTVT.

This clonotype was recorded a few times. CDR3 residues: CAWSAGTGAKNIQYF. The DNA of the CDR3 is TGTGCCTGGAGTGCGGGGACGGGGGCCAAAAACATTCAGTACTTC. The V gene is TRBV30, the J gene TRBJ2-4, with D possibly called TRBD1 or TRBD2 (5 bases each). CDR1 is GTSNPN and CDR2 is SVGIG in the germline V gene (reference sequence). The CDR3 contains 15 residues. The V end was cut by 1 base, the J end by 1 base, with 11 bases between.

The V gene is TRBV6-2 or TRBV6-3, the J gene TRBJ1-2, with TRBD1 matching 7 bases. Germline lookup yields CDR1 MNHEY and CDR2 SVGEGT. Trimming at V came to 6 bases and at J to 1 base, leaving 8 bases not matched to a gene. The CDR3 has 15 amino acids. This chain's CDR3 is CASSRGQEINYGYTF. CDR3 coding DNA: TGTGCCAGCAGCCGTGGACAGGAGATTAACTATGGCTACACCTTC.

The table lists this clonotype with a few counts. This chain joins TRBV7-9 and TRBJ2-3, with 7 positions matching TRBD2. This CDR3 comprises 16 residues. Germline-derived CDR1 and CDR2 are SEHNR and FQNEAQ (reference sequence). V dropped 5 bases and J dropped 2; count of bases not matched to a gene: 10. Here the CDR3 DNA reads TGTGCCAGCAGCGGTAGGGGAGGGCCCAACACAGATACGCAGTATTTT. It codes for CASSGRGGPNTDTQYF.

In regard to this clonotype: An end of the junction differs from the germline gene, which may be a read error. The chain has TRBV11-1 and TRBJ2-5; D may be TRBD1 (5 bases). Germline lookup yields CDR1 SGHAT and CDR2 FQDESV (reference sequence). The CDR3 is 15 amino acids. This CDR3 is CASSHQPTAQVTQYF. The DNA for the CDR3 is TGTGCCAGCAGCCACCAACCGACAGCACAAGTGACCCAGTACTTC.

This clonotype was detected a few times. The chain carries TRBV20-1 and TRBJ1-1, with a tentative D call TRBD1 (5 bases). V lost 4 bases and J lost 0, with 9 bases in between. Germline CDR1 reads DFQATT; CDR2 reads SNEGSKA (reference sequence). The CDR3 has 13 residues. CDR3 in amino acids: CSATQGLNTEAFF. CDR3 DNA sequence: TGCAGTGCTACCCAGGGTTTGAACACTGAAGCTTTCTTT.

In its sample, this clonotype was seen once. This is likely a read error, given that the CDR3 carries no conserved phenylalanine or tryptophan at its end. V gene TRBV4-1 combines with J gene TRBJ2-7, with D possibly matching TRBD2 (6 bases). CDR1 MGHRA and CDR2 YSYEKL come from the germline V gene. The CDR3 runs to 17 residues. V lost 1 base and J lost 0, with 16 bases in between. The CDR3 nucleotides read TGCGCCAGCAGCCAAGCCCCACGGACTATGGACTCCTACGAGCAGTACTGC. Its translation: CASSQAPRTMDSYEQYC.

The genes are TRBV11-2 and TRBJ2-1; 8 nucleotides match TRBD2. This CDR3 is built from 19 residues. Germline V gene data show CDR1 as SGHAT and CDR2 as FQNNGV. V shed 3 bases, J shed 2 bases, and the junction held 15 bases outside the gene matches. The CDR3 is CASSFKRLGLAGAYNEQFF. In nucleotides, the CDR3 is TGTGCCAGCAGCTTCAAAAGACTGGGGCTAGCGGGTGCCTACAATGAGCAGTTCTTC.

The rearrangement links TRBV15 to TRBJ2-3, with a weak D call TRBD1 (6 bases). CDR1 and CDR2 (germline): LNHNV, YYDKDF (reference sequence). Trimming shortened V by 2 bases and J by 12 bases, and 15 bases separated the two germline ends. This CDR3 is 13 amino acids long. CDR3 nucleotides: TGTGCCACCAGCAGACCTCGTAGGGGGATACAGTATTTT. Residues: CATSRPRRGIQYF.

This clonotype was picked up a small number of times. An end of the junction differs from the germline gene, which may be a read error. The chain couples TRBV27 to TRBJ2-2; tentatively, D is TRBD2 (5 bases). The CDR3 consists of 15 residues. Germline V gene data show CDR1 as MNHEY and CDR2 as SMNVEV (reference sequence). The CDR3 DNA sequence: TGTGCCAGCAGTTGGGATAGAGGGAACACCGGGGAACTGTTTTTT. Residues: CASSWDRGNTGELFF.

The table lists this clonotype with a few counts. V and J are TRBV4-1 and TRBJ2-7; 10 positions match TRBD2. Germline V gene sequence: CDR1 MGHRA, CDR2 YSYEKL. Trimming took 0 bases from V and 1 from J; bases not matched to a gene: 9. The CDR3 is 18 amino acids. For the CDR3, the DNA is TGCGCCAGCAGCCAAGATTCGGCTAGCGGGAGTCGGTCCTACGAGCAGTACTTC. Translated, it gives CASSQDSASGSRSYEQYF.